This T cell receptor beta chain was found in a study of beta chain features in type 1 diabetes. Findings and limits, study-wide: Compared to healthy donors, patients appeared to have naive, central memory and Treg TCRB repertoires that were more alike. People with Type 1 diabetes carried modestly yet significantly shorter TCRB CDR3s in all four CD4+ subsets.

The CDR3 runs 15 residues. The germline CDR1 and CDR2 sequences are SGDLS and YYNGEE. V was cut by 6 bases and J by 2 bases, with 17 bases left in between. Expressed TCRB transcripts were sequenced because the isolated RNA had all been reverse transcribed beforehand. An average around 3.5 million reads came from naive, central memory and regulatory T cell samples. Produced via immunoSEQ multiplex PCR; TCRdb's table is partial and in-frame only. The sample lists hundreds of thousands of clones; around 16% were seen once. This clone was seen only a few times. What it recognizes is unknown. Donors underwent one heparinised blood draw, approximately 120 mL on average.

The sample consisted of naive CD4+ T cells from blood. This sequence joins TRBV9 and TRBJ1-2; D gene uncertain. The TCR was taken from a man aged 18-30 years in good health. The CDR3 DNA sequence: TGTGCCAGCACAAGAGACCTGGGAGGGAACTATGGCTACACCTTC. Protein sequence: CASTRDLGGNYGYTF.